What follows are 7 T cell receptor beta chains derived from one specimen sequenced in a study of T-cell memory formation after mild COVID-19. TCRdb used MiXCR to reprocess the 5' RACE reads, holding one entry per CDR3 protein. The sample has about 12,000 distinct CDR3 sequences; approximately 14% are singletons. The sample consisted of PBMCs or a T cell subset sorted from them (not recorded which). These receptors all stem from a man younger than 35 who had mild COVID-19 (a few samples of this study predate the infection). Cell type and time point are not known.

In its sample, this clonotype was seen many times. The chain joins TRBV2 to TRBJ1-5, with a tentative D call TRBD1 (5 bases). Trimming took 6 bases from V and 6 from J, leaving 12 bases between them. Germline CDR1 SNHLY, CDR2 FYNNEI. This CDR3 has 13 residues. CDR3: CASRAGFSQPQHF. For the CDR3, the DNA is TGTGCCAGCAGGGCAGGGTTTTCTCAGCCCCAGCATTTT.

This clonotype came up many times. The V call is TRBV11-1, the J call TRBJ2-3; TRBD1 matches 8 bases. Germline assignment: CDR1 SGHAT and CDR2 FQDESV (reference sequence). The V segment lost 2 bases and the J segment 6 bases; nucleotides outside the gene matches: 7. The CDR3 has 15 amino acids. The CDR3: CASSLPRGLGDTQYF. The DNA for the CDR3 is TGTGCCAGCAGCTTACCCAGGGGGCTTGGGGATACGCAGTATTTT.

This sequence joins TRBV7-9 and TRBJ2-2; D ambiguous. Germline assignment: CDR1 SEHNR and CDR2 FQNEAQ (reference sequence). The germline V and J ends were trimmed by 1 base and 6 bases, with 9 bases remaining between them. The CDR3 totals 14 residues. CDR3 sequence reads: CASSLEDVSGELFF. For the CDR3, the DNA is TGTGCCAGCAGCTTAGAGGACGTGTCCGGGGAGCTGTTTTTT. The full variable domain, completed using reference TRBV7-9 and TRBJ2-2, is DTGVSQNPRHKITKRGQNVTFRCDPISEHNRLYWYRQTLGQGPEFLTYFQNEAQLEKSRLLSDRFSAERPKGSFSTLEIQRTEQGDSAMYLCASSLEDVSGELFFGEGSRLTVL.

The chain uses TRBV6-6 and TRBJ2-2; a possible D gene is TRBD1 (6 bases). V shed 6 bases and J shed 7 bases, with 18 bases lying between them. CDR1 is MNHNY and CDR2 is SVGAGI in the germline V gene (reference sequence). CDR3 length: 15 amino acids. The CDR3 nucleotides are TGTGCCAGCAGACGCGAAGGGGGTGTTGTCGGGGAGCTGTTTTTT. Protein: CASRREGGVVGELFF.

In this sample, this clonotype turned up a few times. The gene calls are TRBV11-2 and TRBJ1-2, with D perhaps TRBD1 (5 bases). This CDR3 region has 13 residues. The V and J ends lost 5 bases and 6 bases respectively, with 13 bases between them. Germline assignment: CDR1 SGHAT and CDR2 FQNNGV. The CDR3 reads CASSPPGVHGYTF. CDR3 nucleotide sequence: TGTGCCAGCAGCCCCCCGGGGGTGCATGGCTACACCTTC.

This clonotype was seen repeatedly, ten times or more. J is TRBJ2-3 and V is TRBV7-6; D is tentatively TRBD1 or TRBD2 (6 bases each). V lost 5 bases and J lost 3, with 18 bases in between. Per the germline V gene, CDR1 is SGHVS and CDR2 is FNYEAQ. This CDR3 spans 16 amino acids. CDR3 bases: TGTGCCAGCAGCGACTTTGGACGGGGGCTTACAGATACGCAGTATTTT. Amino acid sequence: CASSDFGRGLTDTQYF.

This clonotype appeared many times. The chain carries TRBV3-1 and TRBJ2-5; D may match TRBD1 or TRBD2 (5 bases each). The CDR3 has 16 residues. Germline V CDR1 and CDR2: LGHDT, YNNKEL (reference sequence). V lost 1 base, J lost 5 bases, and 17 bases lay in between. The CDR3 region has the DNA TGTGCCAGCAGCCAAGTACAGCCCCTAGCAGGGGAGACCCAGTACTTC. Residues: CASSQVQPLAGETQYF.